These 21 T cell receptor beta chains were all obtained from the same sample, sequenced in a study of T cell repertoires in cytomegalovirus infection. A single record per CDR3 protein comes from TCRdb applying MiXCR to the reads. The sample contains some 700,000 distinct CDR3 sequences, 35% of which appear only once. Sequenced input: PBMCs. All receptors derive from a human donor in good health (CMV status not recorded). Some clones in this sample may be carry-over from other donors' samples.

This clonotype showed up just a few times. The chain links TRBV2 to TRBJ2-7; no reliable D call. In germline, CDR1 is SNHLY, CDR2 FYNNEI. Trimming cost V 6 bases and J 5 bases, with 11 bases left between them. The CDR3 runs 12 residues. In DNA form, the CDR3 reads TGTGCCAGCAGCGCCTCCCCGAACGAGCAGTACTTC. Protein product: CASSASPNEQYF.

This clonotype appeared once. This may be a read error, as it is one base from a much larger clone. The chain recombines TRBV27 with TRBJ1-6; D gene ambiguous. The V gene's germline CDR1 is MNHEY and CDR2 SMNVEV (reference sequence). The CDR3 contains 15 residues. Deletions cut 5 bases from V and 13 bases from J, with 21 bases between. The CDR3 reads CASSVGLSLSSPLHF. DNA of the CDR3: TGTGCCAGCAGTGTAGGGTTATCCCTCTCCAGCCCCCTCCACTTT.

The chain is built from TRBV6-8 and TRBJ1-2, with a weak D call TRBD1 (6 bases). CDR1 and CDR2 (germline): MNHGY, SAAAGT. CDR3 length: 15 amino acids. V was shortened by 7 bases and J by 5 bases, with 20 bases between the two germline ends. The CDR3 reads CASTGQSRGPYGYTF. The CDR3 nucleotides are TGTGCCAGCACCGGACAGAGCAGAGGCCCTTATGGCTACACCTTC.

The V call is TRBV7-6, the J call TRBJ2-7; no clear D gene. The V gene lost 5 bases and the J gene lost 0 bases, with 20 bases spanning the gap. Germline values: CDR1 SGHVS, CDR2 FNYEAQ. This CDR3 comprises 17 residues. The CDR3 nucleotides read TGTGCCAGCAGCGCTAGGTCGGACCGAACCTACTCCTACGAGCAGTACTTC. Its protein product is CASSARSDRTYSYEQYF. The variable domain in full, with the rest retrieved from reference TRBV7-6 and TRBJ2-7, is GAGVSQSPRYKVTKRGQDVALRCDPISGHVSLYWYRQALGQGPEFLTYFNYEAQQDKSGLPNDRFSAERPEGSISTLTIQRTEQRDSAMYRCASSARSDRTYSYEQYFGPGTRLTVT.

This clonotype was detected a few times. The genes are TRBV19 and TRBJ2-6; D gene ambiguous. Trimming shortened V by 8 bases and J by 1 base, and 18 bases separated the two germline ends. The CDR3 spans 17 residues. CDR1 LNHDA and CDR2 SQIVND come from the germline V gene (reference sequence). The CDR3 sequence: CASCGNSASSGANVLTF. The CDR3 bases are TGTGCCAGTTGTGGGAATTCCGCCTCATCTGGGGCCAACGTCCTGACTTTC.

The chain joins TRBV4-1 to TRBJ1-3, with 8 bases aligning to TRBD1. The CDR3 spans 15 residues. CDR1 is MGHRA and CDR2 is YSYEKL in the germline V gene. V lost 7 bases, J lost 3 bases, and 8 bases stayed unmatched. CDR3: CASTRLQGGGNTIYF. For the CDR3, the DNA is TGCGCCAGCACCCGACTACAGGGGGGTGGAAACACCATATATTTT.

The V call is TRBV27, the J call TRBJ2-1; 9 bases align to TRBD2. The CDR3 is made up of 16 amino acids. The germline V gene encodes CDR1 MNHEY and CDR2 SMNVEV (reference sequence). The J segment lost 6 bases and the V segment lost 7 bases, leaving 13 bases of the junction unmatched. As DNA, the CDR3 is TGTGCCAGCATCCCACTCTCAGCGGGGGGTGTCAATGAGCAGTTCTTC. This encodes CASIPLSAGGVNEQFF.

Only a few counts were recorded for this clonotype. The CDR3 DNA sequence: TGTGCCAGCAGTTACTACACGAACACTGAAGCTTTCTTT. Translation gives CASSYYTNTEAFF. V and J are TRBV6-5 and TRBJ1-1; no clear D. Germline CDR1 is MNHEY and CDR2 is SVGAGI. The V end was cut by 1 base, the J end by 1 base, with 4 bases between. The CDR3 extends over 13 amino acids.

The chain joins TRBV28 to TRBJ2-3; D uncertain. The V and J ends lost 6 bases and 0 bases respectively, with 19 bases between them. The CDR3 loop spans 17 amino acids. Germline-derived CDR1 and CDR2 are MDHEN and SYDVKM. The CDR3 nucleotides read TGTGCCAGCAGACGGATTTCGGGCCTACAGAGCACAGATACGCAGTATTTT. It translates to CASRRISGLQSTDTQYF.

In its sample, this clonotype was seen many times. The V and J genes are TRBV7-8 and TRBJ1-6; D unresolved. Germline V gene data show CDR1 as SGHVS and CDR2 as FQNEAQ. V lost 5 bases and J lost 0, with 14 bases in between. The CDR3 spans 17 residues. CDR3 amino acids: CASSQVGLSSYNSPLHF. The CDR3 DNA reads TGTGCCAGCAGCCAGGTGGGCCTGAGCTCCTATAATTCACCCCTCCACTTT.

Concerning this clonotype itself: Here the CDR3 omits its conserved ending phenylalanine or tryptophan, so a read error is the likely source. This chain connects TRBV28 to TRBJ1-5; 7 bases match TRBD1. Per the germline V gene, CDR1 is MDHEN and CDR2 is SYDVKM. This CDR3 region has 13 residues. The V and J ends lost 5 bases and 9 bases, in that order; junction bases with no gene match: 7. The DNA of the CDR3 is TGTGCCAGCAGTCTGACAGGGCCGTCGCCCCAGCATTTG. Its protein product is CASSLTGPSPQHL.

The chain joins TRBV19 to TRBJ2-2; 8 bases are shared with TRBD1. Trimming cost V 2 bases and J 3 bases; bases outside gene matches: 2. In germline, CDR1 is LNHDA, CDR2 SQIVND (reference sequence). This CDR3 region has 15 residues. Here the CDR3 DNA reads TGTGCCAGTAGTATACGGACAGGGTACACCGGGGAGCTGTTTTTT. It encodes CASSIRTGYTGELFF.

About this clonotype itself: This may arise from a read error, as a much more abundant clone is one base away. Because it lacks the conserved phenylalanine or tryptophan at the end, this CDR3 is likely a read error. V is TRBV7-2 and J is TRBJ2-1, with 8 bases aligning to TRBD2. CDR1 SGHTA and CDR2 FQGNSA come from the germline V gene. V lost 5 bases, J lost 6 bases, and 12 bases stayed unmatched. The CDR3 covers 16 residues. The CDR3 coding sequence is TGTGCCAGCAGCCAGGGACTAGGCGGGGTCTTCAATGAGCAGTTCTTA. This translates into CASSQGLGGVFNEQFL.

This clonotype was picked up a small number of times. The genes are TRBV19 and TRBJ2-1; TRBD1 might be the D (6 bases). The CDR3 contains 15 residues. The germline gives CDR1 LNHDA, CDR2 SQIVND (reference sequence). V was pared by 2 bases and J by 4 bases, with 12 bases between. The chain's CDR3 is CASSIRVRGYNEQFF. For the CDR3, the DNA is TGTGCCAGTAGTATAAGGGTAAGGGGGTACAATGAGCAGTTCTTC.

The chain carries TRBV6-1 and TRBJ2-3; D possibly corresponds to TRBD2 (5 bases). V was trimmed by 7 bases and J by 3 bases, leaving 8 bases between them. There are 12 residues in the CDR3. The germline V gene encodes CDR1 MNHNS and CDR2 SASEGT. The CDR3 DNA follows: TGTGCCAGCATTTCGGGGACAGATACGCAGTATTTT. Translation: CASISGTDTQYF.

This rearrangement joins TRBV28 to TRBJ1-5, with D unclear. The V gene lost 7 bases and the J gene lost 7 bases, with 11 bases spanning the gap. The CDR3 totals 12 residues. CDR1 and CDR2 (germline): MDHEN, SYDVKM. CDR3 in DNA: TGTGCCAGCACCCCAGGTCAGCAGCCCCAGCATTTT. Translating it yields CASTPGQQPQHF.

This chain uses TRBV25-1 with TRBJ2-2; D could derive from TRBD1 or TRBD2 (7 bases each). From germline, CDR1 is MGHDK and CDR2 SYGVNS. V gave up 5 bases and J gave up 2 bases, with 15 bases separating them. There are 16 residues in the CDR3. The CDR3 nucleotides read TGTGCCAGCAGTAACTACAGGGGACTAAACACCGGGGAGCTGTTTTTT. Residues: CASSNYRGLNTGELFF. The entire variable domain, with the rest obtained from reference TRBV25-1 and TRBJ2-2, is as follows: EADIYQTPRYLVIGTGKKITLECSQTMGHDKMYWYQQDPGMELHLIHYSYGVNSTEKGDLSSESTVSRIRTEHFPLTLESARPSHTSQYLCASSNYRGLNTGELFFGEGSRLTVL.

This clonotype was counted only a few times. At one of its ends the junction is not consistent with the germline gene, which may arise from a read error. The V gene is TRBV4-1, the J gene TRBJ2-7; the match to TRBD1 covers 10 bases. The CDR3 covers 20 residues. Germline V gives CDR1 MGHRA, CDR2 YSYEKL. The CDR3 loop reads CASSQVPRWGRGQGSYEQYF. CDR3 nucleotide sequence: TGTGCCAGCAGCCAAGTTCCAAGGTGGGGTCGGGGACAGGGGTCCTACGAGCAGTACTTC.

The chain links TRBV6-5 to TRBJ2-1; 12 bases line up with TRBD1. From germline, CDR1 is MNHEY and CDR2 SVGAGI. V shed 6 bases, J shed 3 bases, and the junction held 3 bases outside the gene matches. The length of the CDR3 is 15 residues. CDR3 amino acids: CASRGTGGDYNEQFF. DNA of the CDR3: TGTGCCAGCAGGGGGACAGGGGGCGACTACAATGAGCAGTTCTTC.

The V call is TRBV10-3, the J call TRBJ2-3; no definite D call. This CDR3 is built from 13 residues. CDR1 is ENHRY and CDR2 is SYGVKD in the germline V gene. Trimming took off 6 bases at V and 2 bases at J, with 9 bases between the two ends. Here the CDR3 reads CAIRLQNTDTQYF. CDR3 in DNA: TGTGCCATCAGACTGCAGAACACAGATACGCAGTATTTT.

On this clonotype: Possible read error: a much larger clone is one base away. The chain carries TRBV7-2 and TRBJ1-1; a possible D gene is TRBD1 (5 bases). The CDR3 has 15 amino acids. Germline-derived CDR1 and CDR2 are SGHTA and FQGNSA. DNA for the CDR3: TGTGCCAGCAGCTTAGCGCACGGACCGGACACTGAAGCTATCTTT. It yields the protein CASSLAHGPDTEAIF.